This is a list of T cell receptor beta chains from one sample in a study of T-cell reconstitution after alpha-beta-depleted transplantation in children. TCRdb used MiXCR to reprocess the PCR reads, holding one entry per CDR3 protein. The repertoire holds 230,000 or so distinct CDR3 sequences, with about 12% as singletons. The sample was PBMCs from the stem cell graft donor, taken from the stem cell graft. These receptors all come from a human donor who donated a stem cell graft to a child with acute lymphoblastic leukemia. The CDR3 runs from the conserved cysteine through the conserved F or W. Each record gives: V gene, J gene, CDR3 length, D gene, CDR3 protein. A D gene is named only where the DNA matches it firmly.

V gene: TRBV5-1; J gene: TRBJ2-7; CDR3 length: 14; D gene: .; CDR3 protein: CASSLSTIGHEQYF
V gene: TRBV5-6; J gene: TRBJ1-1; CDR3 length: 13; D gene: .; CDR3 protein: CASSFGSDTEAFF
V gene: TRBV19; J gene: TRBJ2-1; CDR3 length: 14; D gene: .; CDR3 protein: CASRRAGSYNEQFF
V gene: TRBV3-1; J gene: TRBJ1-3; CDR3 length: 17; D gene: .; CDR3 protein: CASSQVGWSSSGNTIYF
V gene: TRBV6-1; J gene: TRBJ2-1; CDR3 length: 16; D gene: .; CDR3 protein: CASSGPGSGSYNEQFF
V gene: TRBV27; J gene: TRBJ2-3; CDR3 length: 16; D gene: .; CDR3 protein: CASSFLRDFPSNTQYF
V gene: TRBV20-1; J gene: TRBJ2-2; CDR3 length: 16; D gene: .; CDR3 protein: CSARDHGGVRTGELFF
V gene: TRBV6-5; J gene: TRBJ2-1; CDR3 length: 16; D gene: .; CDR3 protein: CASSFGQEVTYNEQFF
V gene: TRBV5-1; J gene: TRBJ2-1; CDR3 length: 17; D gene: TRBD2; CDR3 protein: CASSLERGRALYNEQFF
V gene: TRBV29-1; J gene: TRBJ1-1; CDR3 length: 13; D gene: .; CDR3 protein: CSVDPLLSTEAFF
V gene: TRBV28; J gene: TRBJ2-1; CDR3 length: 12; D gene: .; CDR3 protein: CASSLGKLGQFF
V gene: TRBV2; J gene: TRBJ1-1; CDR3 length: 13; D gene: .; CDR3 protein: CASSEEQNTEAFF
V gene: TRBV6-1; J gene: TRBJ1-3; CDR3 length: 14; D gene: TRBD1; CDR3 protein: CASRTGEPGNTIYF
V gene: TRBV11-2; J gene: TRBJ1-4; CDR3 length: 15; D gene: .; CDR3 protein: CASSLLQRRNEKLFF
V gene: TRBV30; J gene: TRBJ2-3; CDR3 length: 16; D gene: TRBD1; CDR3 protein: CAWSYSRAGGTDTQYF
V gene: TRBV4-3; J gene: TRBJ2-7; CDR3 length: 14; D gene: .; CDR3 protein: CASSQDLLTYEQYF
V gene: TRBV12-3/TRBV12-4; J gene: TRBJ2-4; CDR3 length: 13; D gene: .; CDR3 protein: CASSPAGRNIQYF
V gene: TRBV20-1; J gene: TRBJ1-1; CDR3 length: 16; D gene: .; CDR3 protein: CSADGNSASVVGEAFF
V gene: TRBV6-1; J gene: TRBJ2-3; CDR3 length: 17; D gene: .; CDR3 protein: CASRDRALAATTDTQYF
V gene: TRBV10-3; J gene: TRBJ2-3; CDR3 length: 18; D gene: .; CDR3 protein: CAISESTRGTSGADTQYF
V gene: TRBV7-9; J gene: TRBJ2-7; CDR3 length: 12; D gene: TRBD1; CDR3 protein: CATGQVSYEQYF
V gene: TRBV29-1; J gene: TRBJ2-7; CDR3 length: 12; D gene: TRBD1; CDR3 protein: CSVRDREYEQYF
V gene: TRBV29-1; J gene: TRBJ2-5; CDR3 length: 13; D gene: TRBD1; CDR3 protein: CSVPGTGAVTQYF
V gene: TRBV20-1; J gene: TRBJ2-1; CDR3 length: 16; D gene: TRBD2; CDR3 protein: CSAVPRGREGRDEQFF
V gene: TRBV18; J gene: TRBJ1-1; CDR3 length: 14; D gene: .; CDR3 protein: CASSEGGRNTEAFF
V gene: TRBV3-1; J gene: TRBJ2-7; CDR3 length: 14; D gene: TRBD1; CDR3 protein: CASSQRTGIYEQYF
V gene: TRBV5-1; J gene: TRBJ2-1; CDR3 length: 15; D gene: TRBD1; CDR3 protein: CASSLRPGQGPEQFF